One and the same sample provided the 17 T cell receptor beta chains below, sequenced in a study of blood T cell repertoires in COVID-19. Only in-frame clones appear in the TCRdb table, and some are missing; sequencing was by immunoSEQ multiplex PCR. Among about 150,000 clones listed, almost 80% were seen once. Sequenced input: peripheral blood. These receptors all stem from a man aged 55 to 70 who had recovered from COVID-19.

The rearrangement links TRBV24-1 to TRBJ2-2; D possibly corresponds to TRBD2 (5 bases). The germline V gene encodes CDR1 KGHDR and CDR2 SFDVKD. The V end lost 4 bases, the J end lost 5 bases, and 19 bases lay between the germline ends. The CDR3 is made up of 17 amino acids. Here the CDR3 reads CATSDPPHGDLTGELFF. For the CDR3, the DNA is TGTGCCACCAGTGACCCCCCGCACGGGGATTTGACCGGGGAGCTGTTTTTT.

This chain connects TRBV19 to TRBJ1-2, with 12 bases that match TRBD1. The CDR3 has 14 residues. Germline CDR1 and CDR2: LNHDA and SQIVND (reference sequence). Trimming removed 8 bases from V and 7 bases from J; junction bases left unmatched: 8. Here the CDR3 reads CASAVGDRGPGYTF. The CDR3 region has the DNA TGTGCCAGTGCGGTAGGGGACAGGGGGCCTGGCTACACCTTC.

The V call is TRBV2, the J call TRBJ2-3; perhaps TRBD1 as D (5 bases). The germline gives CDR1 SNHLY, CDR2 FYNNEI. V lost 6 bases, J lost 0 bases, and 13 bases lay in between. This CDR3 region has 15 residues. The chain's CDR3 is CASSLWTTSTDTQYF. The CDR3 DNA reads TGTGCCAGCAGCCTGTGGACAACTAGCACAGATACGCAGTATTTT.

The V and J genes are TRBV28 and TRBJ2-1; 9 bases fit TRBD2. The trim removed 6 bases at V and 10 bases at J, leaving 4 bases unmatched. Germline V gene lookup returns CDR1 MDHEN and CDR2 SYDVKM. The CDR3 is 12 amino acids. CDR3: CASREAGGEQFF. DNA of the CDR3: TGTGCCAGCAGAGAAGCGGGGGGAGAGCAGTTCTTC.

The chain couples TRBV9 to TRBJ2-2; D is perhaps TRBD2 (6 bases). From germline, CDR1 is SGDLS and CDR2 YYNGEE. The V gene lost 2 bases and the J gene lost 3 bases, with 20 bases spanning the gap. There are 18 residues in the CDR3. The CDR3 bases are TGTGCCAGCAGCGTGGAGCTCGGGGCTAGCGTGGACACCGGGGAGCTGTTTTTT. Protein product: CASSVELGASVDTGELFF.

With respect to this clone: Different DNA sequences within this sample yield the same CDR3. This chain joins TRBV12-3 or TRBV12-4 and TRBJ2-6; D is unresolved. The ends were cut back, 4 bases at V and 1 base at J, with 2 bases in the middle. The CDR3 loop spans 13 amino acids. CDR3 coding DNA: TGTGCCAGCAGTTCGTCTGGGGCCAACGTCCTGACTTTC. Amino acid sequence: CASSSSGANVLTF.

V and J are TRBV5-6 and TRBJ1-4; 10 bases fit TRBD1. The CDR3 covers 14 residues. V gave up 4 bases and J gave up 8 bases; unmatched junction bases: 5. Germline values: CDR1 SGHDT, CDR2 YYEEEE. This chain's CDR3 is CASSTGTGAEKLFF. CDR3 coding DNA: TGTGCCAGCAGCACCGGGACAGGGGCCGAAAAACTGTTTTTT.

This clone was seen more than once but under ten times. This chain uses TRBV19 with TRBJ2-3, with 9 positions matching TRBD2. The CDR3 has 15 amino acids. Germline values: CDR1 LNHDA, CDR2 SQIVND (reference sequence). V gave up 3 bases and J gave up 2 bases; unmatched junction bases: 3. In DNA form, the CDR3 reads TGTGCCAGTAGTATTTCTAGCGGGGACACAGATACGCAGTATTTT. Amino acid sequence: CASSISSGDTDTQYF.

The table lists this clone with a few counts. The gene calls are TRBV5-1 and TRBJ2-5; TRBD2 might be the D (6 bases). V lost 4 bases and J lost 3, with 13 bases in between. Germline CDR1 and CDR2: SGHRS and YFSETQ. This CDR3 comprises 14 residues. CDR3 loop: CASSPLGGEETQYF. The CDR3 region has the DNA TGCGCCAGCAGCCCCCTAGGAGGGGAAGAGACCCAGTACTTC.

The CDR3 region is CASSLHPPLRDRIYNEQFF. The CDR3 coding sequence is TGTGCCAGCAGCCTCCACCCTCCACTCCGGGACAGAATATACAATGAGCAGTTCTTC. The gene calls are TRBV7-2 and TRBJ2-1; 7 bases are shared with TRBD1. After removal of 5 bases from V and 4 bases from J, the junction contained 20 bases not matched to a gene. Germline CDR1 SGHTA, CDR2 FQGNSA. CDR3 length: 19 residues.

The chain is built from TRBV7-3 and TRBJ2-7, with D perhaps TRBD2 (6 bases). Germline V gives CDR1 SGHTA, CDR2 FQGTGA. This CDR3 contains 15 residues. Trimming shortened V by 5 bases and J by 0 bases, and 14 bases separated the two germline ends. The CDR3 bases are TGTGCCAGCAGCCCTCCACGGAGGGACTCCTACGAGCAGTACTTC. Its translation is CASSPPRRDSYEQYF. Full variable domain (rest looked up from reference TRBV7-3 and TRBJ2-7): GAGVSQTPSNKVTEKGKYVELRCDPISGHTALYWYRQSLGQGPEFLIYFQGTGAADDSGLPNDRFFAVRPEGSVSTLKIQRTERGDSAVYLCASSPPRRDSYEQYFGPGTRLTVT.

This clone has only a few counts. The rearrangement links TRBV25-1 to TRBJ1-1; D perhaps matches TRBD1 (5 bases). The CDR3 runs to 16 residues. Trimming shortened V by 7 bases and J by 1 base, and 19 bases separated the two germline ends. CDR1 is MGHDK, CDR2 SYGVNS, per germline. The CDR3 region has the DNA TGTGCCAGCATTTCCTCCCGCGGGACGGCGAACACTGAAGCTTTCTTT. It translates to CASISSRGTANTEAFF.

This rearrangement joins TRBV21-1 to TRBJ1-3. TRBV21-1 is a known pseudogene. The CDR3 spans 13 residues. The CDR3 here is CATSGVSGNTIYF. The CDR3 nucleotides read TGTGCCACCTCCGGGGTCTCTGGAAACACCATATATTTT.

V gene TRBV5-4 combines with J gene TRBJ1-6; TRBD1 matches at 9 bases. V dropped 3 bases and J dropped 7; count of bases not matched to a gene: 5. The V gene's germline CDR1 is SGHNT and CDR2 YYREEE (reference sequence). This CDR3 has 15 amino acids. CDR3 in amino acids: CASSSTGTGNSPLHF. The CDR3 nucleotides are TGTGCCAGCAGCTCTACCGGGACAGGGAATTCACCCCTCCACTTT.

The chain is built from TRBV7-2 and TRBJ2-7; 12 bases are a match to TRBD1. The germline CDR1 and CDR2 sequences are SGHTA and FQGNSA. The CDR3 runs 15 residues. V trimming: 5 bases; J trimming: 4 bases; junction bases outside the gene matches: 6. The chain's CDR3 is CASSRKGQGAYEQYF. As DNA, the CDR3 is TGTGCCAGCAGCAGAAAGGGACAGGGGGCGTACGAGCAGTACTTC.

The chain couples TRBV30 to TRBJ1-5, with D tentatively TRBD1 (5 bases). Trimming removed 6 bases from V and 7 bases from J, with 16 bases in between. The CDR3 extends over 13 amino acids. In germline, CDR1 is GTSNPN, CDR2 SVGIG (reference sequence). The CDR3 is CACQSGGDQPQHF. In DNA form, the CDR3 reads TGTGCCTGCCAATCCGGGGGAGACCAGCCCCAGCATTTT.

This clone was seen repeatedly, ten times or more. The chain couples TRBV28 to TRBJ1-2, with TRBD1 matching 10 bases. V shed 2 bases, J shed 4 bases, and the junction held 7 bases outside the gene matches. The germline CDR1 and CDR2 sequences are MDHEN and SYDVKM. The CDR3 is 16 residues long. The CDR3 nucleotides read TGTGCCAGCAGTTTACCCGGACAGGGGGTGATCTATGGCTACACCTTC. It yields the protein CASSLPGQGVIYGYTF.